The 18 T cell receptor beta chains below all came from one sample that was sequenced in a study of cytomegalovirus exposure and HLA in healthy donors. The data were produced by immunoSEQ multiplex PCR, yet TCRdb's version contains in-frame clones alone and is incomplete. The sample has 110,000 to 150,000 clones, approximately 84% seen once; the top ten hold more than 1.4%. The sample consisted of PBMCs. The receptors were sampled from a woman in her 30s in good health and CMV-seronegative.

This rearrangement joins TRBV5-6 to TRBJ1-2; TRBD1 matches at 12 bases. Germline V gives CDR1 SGHDT, CDR2 YYEEEE. The CDR3 consists of 18 residues. The V and J ends lost 1 base and 6 bases, in that order; junction bases with no gene match: 13. This CDR3 is CASSLPVVGTGGIHGYTF. The CDR3 DNA follows: TGTGCCAGCAGCTTGCCGGTTGTCGGGACAGGGGGCATCCATGGCTACACCTTC.

This clone has a handful of counts. The CDR3, as DNA: TGCGCCAGCAGCCGGGGGGATAGCGGGGGTAATGAGCAGTTCTTC. It is translated as CASSRGDSGGNEQFF. The chain links TRBV5-1 to TRBJ2-1; 9 bases match TRBD2. J was trimmed by 7 bases and V by 4 bases; bases with no gene match: 9. In germline, CDR1 is SGHRS, CDR2 YFSETQ. The CDR3 loop spans 15 amino acids.

The chain uses TRBV2 and TRBJ2-3; a weak D match, TRBD1 (5 bases). The V and J ends lost 4 bases and 4 bases respectively, with 6 bases between them. The CDR3 spans 12 residues. CDR1 SNHLY and CDR2 FYNNEI come from the germline V gene. CDR3: CASSAGPDTQYF. The CDR3, as DNA: TGTGCCAGCAGTGCAGGGCCAGATACGCAGTATTTT.

The chain carries TRBV2 and TRBJ1-2; 7 bases fit TRBD1. The length of the CDR3 is 13 residues. V lost 4 bases to trimming and J lost 4 bases; unmatched junction nucleotides: 3. CDR1 is SNHLY, CDR2 FYNNEI, per germline. This CDR3 reads CASSGDSVYGYTF. In nucleotides, the CDR3 is TGTGCCAGCAGTGGGGACAGCGTCTATGGCTACACCTTC.

This chain links TRBV10-3 with TRBJ1-1; D is uncertain. The length of the CDR3 is 14 residues. Germline V gives CDR1 ENHRY, CDR2 SYGVKD. The ends were cut back, 2 bases at V and 1 base at J, with 8 bases in the middle. CDR3 region: CAISEGPPNTEAFF. The CDR3 DNA reads as TGTGCCATCAGTGAGGGCCCACCGAACACTGAAGCTTTCTTT.

The chain carries TRBV19 and TRBJ2-2, with 10 positions matching TRBD1. The V gene's germline CDR1 is LNHDA and CDR2 SQIVND (reference sequence). The J segment lost 4 bases and the V segment lost 6 bases, leaving 5 bases of the junction unmatched. This CDR3 spans 15 amino acids. The CDR3 loop reads CASRDRGYGTGELFF. CDR3 bases: TGTGCCAGTAGGGACAGGGGGTATGGCACCGGGGAGCTGTTTTTT.

This clone appeared a few times. The V and J genes are TRBV5-1 and TRBJ1-2; D is undetermined. Germline CDR1 is SGHRS and CDR2 is YFSETQ. The CDR3 is made up of 13 amino acids. V was trimmed by 2 bases and J by 8 bases, leaving 13 bases between them. The CDR3, as DNA: TGCGCCAGCAGCTTCGTCGCTGGAGAGGGCTACACCTTC. It translates to CASSFVAGEGYTF.

This clone showed up just once. The chain carries TRBV7-9 and TRBJ2-7, with a weak D call TRBD2 (5 bases). Germline V gene data show CDR1 as SEHNR and CDR2 as FQNEAQ (reference sequence). The CDR3 totals 13 residues. The V end was cut by 4 bases, the J end by 10 bases, with 17 bases between. CDR3 loop: CASSSMDGEPQYF. In nucleotides, the CDR3 is TGTGCCAGCAGCTCCATGGACGGGGAGCCACAGTACTTC.

The count of this clone is one. The rearrangement links TRBV4-2 to TRBJ2-7, with 9 positions matching TRBD2. Germline CDR1 and CDR2: LGHNA and YNFKEQ. The CDR3 loop spans 17 amino acids. J gave up 5 bases and V 3 bases, and 14 bases lay outside the gene matches. The CDR3 is CASSHMTFGRGGHEQYF. The CDR3 coding sequence is TGTGCCAGCAGCCATATGACGTTTGGGCGGGGGGGCCACGAGCAGTACTTC.

The chain couples TRBV6-5 to TRBJ2-3, with TRBD1 as a possible D gene (6 bases). With 2 bases removed from V and 3 bases from J, the gap between germline ends came to 15 bases. This CDR3 has 16 residues. Germline assignment: CDR1 MNHEY and CDR2 SVGAGI. For the CDR3, the DNA is TGTGCCAGCAGTTACCTTATCTGGACAGCTACAGATACGCAGTATTTT. Amino acid sequence: CASSYLIWTATDTQYF.

CDR3 protein: CASSSKSPHAGYTF. DNA of the CDR3: TGTGCCAGCAGCTCGAAGTCCCCACACGCAGGCTACACCTTC. The chain has TRBV5-6 and TRBJ1-2; D not resolved. Trimming took off 3 bases at V and 8 bases at J, with 17 bases between the two ends. The CDR3 is made up of 14 amino acids. Germline lookup yields CDR1 SGHDT and CDR2 YYEEEE.

The chain couples TRBV20-1 to TRBJ1-1, with unresolved D. Looked up from germline, CDR1 is DFQATT and CDR2 is SNEGSKA (reference sequence). The CDR3 totals 10 residues. With 3 bases removed from V and 4 bases from J, the gap between germline ends came to 3 bases. CDR3 sequence reads: CSASRTEAFF. CDR3 nucleotide sequence: TGCAGTGCTAGTCGCACTGAAGCTTTCTTT.

The genes are TRBV27 and TRBJ2-7, with a weak D call TRBD2 (6 bases). Germline V gene data show CDR1 as MNHEY and CDR2 as SMNVEV (reference sequence). This CDR3 comprises 15 residues. V was clipped by 3 bases and J by 3 bases, with 15 bases between them. The CDR3 sequence is CASSLVWGVYYEQYF. The DNA of the CDR3 is TGTGCCAGCAGTTTGGTATGGGGGGTTTACTACGAGCAGTACTTC.

The chain joins TRBV28 to TRBJ2-7; 8 nucleotides line up with TRBD1. Germline V gene sequence: CDR1 MDHEN, CDR2 SYDVKM. CDR3 length: 14 residues. The ends lost 2 bases at V and 4 bases at J; junction bases unmatched: 4. The CDR3 here is CASSLAGTGYEQYF. The CDR3, as DNA: TGTGCCAGCAGTTTAGCAGGGACAGGTTACGAGCAGTACTTC.

The count of this clone is one. The chain combines TRBV11-1 with TRBJ1-2; 9 bases agree with TRBD1. CDR3 length equals 14 residues. The germline gives CDR1 SGHAT, CDR2 FQDESV (reference sequence). J gave up 1 base and V 3 bases, and 0 bases lay outside the gene matches. In nucleotides, the CDR3 is TGTGCCAGCAGCTTGGACAGGGGTAACTATGGCTACACCTTC. Residues: CASSLDRGNYGYTF.

The V gene is TRBV5-1, the J gene TRBJ1-2; TRBD1 aligns across 7 bases. The CDR3 loop spans 15 amino acids. Germline-derived CDR1 and CDR2 are SGHRS and YFSETQ. The ends lost 1 base at V and 3 bases at J; junction bases unmatched: 6. The chain's CDR3 is CASSLSVGQYYGYTF. CDR3 in DNA: TGCGCCAGCAGCTTGTCGGTGGGACAGTACTATGGCTACACCTTC.

This clone was picked up one time. The chain is built from TRBV10-3 and TRBJ1-2, with D perhaps TRBD1 (6 bases). Germline lookup yields CDR1 ENHRY and CDR2 SYGVKD. The CDR3 loop spans 12 amino acids. The germline V and J ends were trimmed by 7 bases and 6 bases, with 12 bases remaining between them. CDR3 loop: CAITGGGDGYTF. As DNA, the CDR3 is TGTGCCATCACCGGAGGGGGGGATGGCTACACCTTC.

This chain uses TRBV7-3 with TRBJ1-1; D is unresolved. Germline values: CDR1 SGHTA, CDR2 FQGTGA. The V and J ends lost 5 bases and 1 base respectively, with 11 bases between them. The length of the CDR3 is 14 residues. The CDR3 nucleotides read TGTGCCAGCAGCCCCTCGGGAGGGAACACTGAAGCTTTCTTT. It yields the protein CASSPSGGNTEAFF.